These 22 T cell receptor beta chains originate from one sample sequenced in a study of CD8+ T cells in alopecia areata. Extracted from the samples, RNA was reverse transcribed into cDNA to serve as the sequencing template. The assay was immunoSEQ multiplex PCR, and TCRdb's table has in-frame clones only and misses some. In the table there are 75,000 to 100,000 clones, 41% of which are singletons. The sample consisted of CD4+ T cells sorted from blood. The receptors derive from a human donor with alopecia areata.

This clone was seen more than once but under ten times. The V call is TRBV4-2, the J call TRBJ2-1; TRBD2 matches 7 bases. CDR3 length: 17 amino acids. V gave up 1 base and J gave up 2 bases; unmatched junction bases: 8. Germline V gene data show CDR1 as LGHNA and CDR2 as YNFKEQ. The CDR3: CASSQGGGRRTYNEQFF. CDR3 coding DNA: TGTGCCAGCAGCCAAGGGGGAGGGCGGCGCACCTACAATGAGCAGTTCTTC.

The sample holds a few counts of this clone. The rearrangement uses TRBV30 and TRBJ2-5, with 9 bases aligning to TRBD1. TRBJ2-7 matches the DNA end more closely, so the J call is doubtful. The CDR3 length is 14 residues. CDR1 GTSNPN and CDR2 SVGIG come from the germline V gene (reference sequence). CDR3 region: CAWDPGQGFYEQYF. In DNA, the CDR3 is TGTGCCTGGGATCCGGGACAGGGATTTTACGAGCAGTACTTC.

In this sample, this clone turned up a few times. V and J are TRBV20-1 and TRBJ2-3; 7 nucleotides line up with TRBD2. V shed 7 bases, J shed 6 bases, and the junction held 4 bases outside the gene matches. CDR3 length: 11 amino acids. Germline CDR1 is DFQATT and CDR2 is SNEGSKA (reference sequence). For the CDR3, the DNA is TGCAGTGGCCTAGCGGTGGATACGCAGTATTTT. Amino acids: CSGLAVDTQYF.

This clone turned up a few times. The V gene is TRBV4-2, the J gene TRBJ2-3, with D perhaps TRBD2 (5 bases). Germline V gene sequence: CDR1 LGHNA, CDR2 YNFKEQ. V shed 0 bases and J shed 0 bases, with 13 bases lying between them. The CDR3 has 17 amino acids. The CDR3 is CASSQDPPGLSTDTQYF. The CDR3 nucleotides are TGTGCCAGCAGCCAAGATCCCCCAGGACTGAGCACAGATACGCAGTATTTT.

This clone has just a few counts. The chain carries TRBV4-1 and TRBJ2-2; 10 bases line up with TRBD2. This CDR3 contains 18 residues. V trimming: 0 bases; J trimming: 6 bases; junction bases outside the gene matches: 10. Germline loops: CDR1 MGHRA, CDR2 YSYEKL. The CDR3 sequence: CASSQETAGGPWAGELFF. The CDR3 DNA is TGCGCCAGCAGCCAAGAAACAGCGGGAGGGCCGTGGGCCGGGGAGCTGTTTTTT.

This clone was counted a few times. J is TRBJ2-2 and V is TRBV5-1; TRBD1 might be the D (6 bases). Trimming took off 2 bases at V and 0 bases at J, with 8 bases between the two ends. The CDR3 length is 15 residues. Per the germline V gene, CDR1 is SGHRS and CDR2 is YFSETQ. The CDR3 spells CASSFYRANTGELFF. Written as DNA, the CDR3 is TGCGCCAGCAGCTTTTACAGGGCGAACACCGGGGAGCTGTTTTTT.

CDR3 sequence (DNA): TGTGCCAGCAGCTCCGGGGACAGGGTCTGGGTTGAATCGGATACGCAGTATTTT. This codes for CASSSGDRVWVESDTQYF. The V call is TRBV7-2, the J call TRBJ2-3, with 9 bases identical to TRBD1. The CDR3 has 18 residues. The V gene's germline CDR1 is SGHTA and CDR2 FQGNSA. Losses at the gene ends were 4 bases for V and 6 bases for J; bases not matched to a gene: 17.

The chain is built from TRBV1 and TRBJ1-2. TRBV1 is assigned pseudogene status. This CDR3 contains 15 residues. The CDR3 here is CTSSQGAGTDYGYTF. In DNA form, the CDR3 reads TGCACCAGCAGCCAAGGCGCGGGAACTGACTATGGCTACACCTTC.

This clone was counted only a few times. V and J are TRBV7-9 and TRBJ2-7, with 14 bases matching TRBD2. CDR1 is SEHNR, CDR2 FQNEAQ, per germline (reference sequence). CDR3 length: 15 residues. V lost 4 bases and J lost 5; bases outside the gene matches: 4. CDR3 amino acids: CASSSTSGGAHEQYF. CDR3 coding DNA: TGTGCCAGCAGCTCGACTAGCGGGGGGGCCCACGAGCAGTACTTC. Together with reference TRBV7-9 and TRBJ2-7, the CDR3 gives the full variable domain: DTGVSQNPRHKITKRGQNVTFRCDPISEHNRLYWYRQTLGQGPEFLTYFQNEAQLEKSRLLSDRFSAERPKGSFSTLEIQRTEQGDSAMYLCASSSTSGGAHEQYFGPGTRLTVT.

This clone was detected a few times. V and J are TRBV5-1 and TRBJ2-5, with D maybe TRBD1 (6 bases). There are 15 residues in the CDR3. Germline lookup yields CDR1 SGHRS and CDR2 YFSETQ. V was cut by 0 bases and J by 2 bases, with 11 bases left in between. CDR3: CASSLEGQGQETQYF. In DNA, the CDR3 is TGCGCCAGCAGCTTGGAGGGCCAGGGGCAAGAGACCCAGTACTTC.

The V and J genes are TRBV7-2 and TRBJ2-7; 8 positions agree with TRBD1. After removal of 1 base from V and 6 bases from J, the junction contained 8 bases not matched to a gene. Germline CDR1 and CDR2: SGHTA and FQGNSA. CDR3 length: 15 amino acids. Here the CDR3 reads CASSLEGQVPAEQYF. The CDR3, as DNA: TGTGCCAGCAGCTTAGAGGGACAGGTTCCCGCCGAGCAGTACTTC.

This chain joins TRBV5-1 and TRBJ2-2; no firm D call. The germline gives CDR1 SGHRS, CDR2 YFSETQ. The V end lost 2 bases, the J end lost 6 bases, and 5 bases lay between the germline ends. The CDR3 sequence is 12 residues long. CDR3 bases: TGCGCCAGCAGCTTTGGTGCCGGGGAGCTGTTTTTT. Encoded protein: CASSFGAGELFF.

This chain links TRBV29-1 with TRBJ1-2; D uncertain. Germline V gene lookup returns CDR1 SQVTM and CDR2 ANQGSEA. The V end lost 4 bases, the J end lost 3 bases, and 18 bases lay between the germline ends. This CDR3 region has 15 residues. The CDR3 DNA reads TGCAGCGTTGTGTCGGAGGGCGTTGTGGACTATGGCTACACCTTC. This translates into CSVVSEGVVDYGYTF.

This clone has only a few counts. The chain joins TRBV7-9 to TRBJ2-5; D remains unclear. The CDR3 totals 15 residues. The germline gives CDR1 SEHNR, CDR2 FQNEAQ (reference sequence). Trimming took 1 base from V and 1 from J, leaving 10 bases between them. The CDR3 region is CASSLGSLIQETQYF. For the CDR3, the DNA is TGTGCCAGCAGCTTAGGTTCCCTAATCCAAGAGACCCAGTACTTC. Combining the CDR3 with reference TRBV7-9 and TRBJ2-5 gives the whole variable domain DTGVSQNPRHKITKRGQNVTFRCDPISEHNRLYWYRQTLGQGPEFLTYFQNEAQLEKSRLLSDRFSAERPKGSFSTLEIQRTEQGDSAMYLCASSLGSLIQETQYFGPGTRLLVL.

Only a few counts were recorded for this clone. The chain uses TRBV6-9 and TRBJ2-1; weak D call: TRBD2 (6 bases). This CDR3 region has 14 residues. V was trimmed by 4 bases and J by 7 bases, leaving 14 bases between them. The germline gives CDR1 MNHGY, CDR2 SVAAGI. This CDR3 reads CASSSAGNKNEQFF. CDR3 bases: TGTGCCAGCAGTTCCGCGGGAAATAAAAATGAGCAGTTCTTC.

This clone occurred a few times. The chain recombines TRBV7-2 with TRBJ2-7; no reliable D call. Germline CDR1 is SGHTA and CDR2 is FQGNSA. CDR3 length: 14 residues. V lost 1 base and J 2 bases, leaving 9 bases between the germline ends. This CDR3 reads CASSLVPEAYEQYF. The CDR3 DNA is TGTGCCAGCAGCTTAGTCCCGGAAGCCTACGAGCAGTACTTC.

The chain joins TRBV19 to TRBJ2-2; D gene uncertain. The germline V and J ends were trimmed by 9 bases and 2 bases, with 10 bases remaining between them. The CDR3 length is 13 residues. Germline V gene sequence: CDR1 LNHDA, CDR2 SQIVND (reference sequence). The CDR3 sequence: CASGRRNTGELFF. In DNA, the CDR3 is TGTGCCAGCGGACGGCGAAACACCGGGGAGCTGTTTTTT.

In this sample, this clone turned up a few times. V is TRBV30 and J is TRBJ2-5; D ambiguous. The CDR3 runs to 13 residues. V lost 0 bases, J lost 4 bases, and 9 bases lay in between. The germline V gene has CDR1 GTSNPN and CDR2 SVGIG (reference sequence). CDR3 loop: CAWSVQLGETQYF. The DNA of the CDR3 is TGTGCCTGGAGTGTACAGTTAGGAGAGACCCAGTACTTC.

This clone was seen a few times. The genes are TRBV28 and TRBJ1-6; D unresolved. The V end lost 4 bases, the J end lost 7 bases, and 14 bases lay between the germline ends. The CDR3 runs to 15 residues. Germline CDR1 MDHEN, CDR2 SYDVKM. CDR3 protein: CASSWRGVMNSPLHF. The CDR3 DNA is TGTGCCAGCAGTTGGCGGGGAGTGATGAATTCACCCCTCCACTTT.

V usage is TRBV30 and J usage is TRBJ2-2, with D unclear. V gave up 4 bases and J gave up 0 bases, with 12 bases separating them. CDR3 length: 15 amino acids. Germline V gene lookup returns CDR1 GTSNPN and CDR2 SVGIG (reference sequence). In DNA form, the CDR3 reads TGTGCCTGGACCCGAAGACGTACGAACACCGGGGAGCTGTTTTTT. This sequence encodes CAWTRRRTNTGELFF.

This chain connects TRBV2 to TRBJ1-5; D is unresolved. CDR1 SNHLY and CDR2 FYNNEI come from the germline V gene. The CDR3 spans 15 residues. Deletions cut 3 bases from V and 1 base from J, with 10 bases between. The CDR3 sequence is CASSENRASNQPQHF. The DNA of the CDR3 is TGTGCCAGCAGTGAGAATAGGGCGAGCAATCAGCCCCAGCATTTT.

The J gene is TRBJ1-1, the V gene TRBV29-1; 7 bases agree with TRBD1. Looked up from germline, CDR1 is SQVTM and CDR2 is ANQGSEA. Trimming cost V 7 bases and J 1 base; bases outside gene matches: 3. This CDR3 is 12 amino acids long. The CDR3 coding sequence is TGCAGCGGACAGGGATCGAACACTGAAGCTTTCTTT. Residues: CSGQGSNTEAFF.